The clone carrying this TCR beta chain is a singleton in its sample. Trimming pared 5 bases from V and 7 bases from J, leaving 9 bases between. The CDR3 runs to 12 residues. Looked up from germline, CDR1 is SGHVS and CDR2 is FQNEAQ. The sample comes from a study of Ad26.COV2.S vaccination and SARS-CoV-2 variants. Treatment indicated: over 15 received Ad26.COV2.S at low or high dose, single or two shots; about 5 received placebo; per-sample allocation not given. Specimen acquisition occurred on day 63 following the initial vaccine or placebo injection. Clones were read by immunoSEQ multiplex PCR, and TCRdb kept only the in-frame ones, dropping some. Among over 400,000 clones, about 92% were seen once, and the ten largest hold about 1.7%.

The sequence was collected from a person aged 18-60 years who received the Ad26.COV2.S COVID-19 vaccine or a placebo. The V gene is TRBV7-8, the J gene TRBJ1-5; D not resolved. Source: peripheral blood, taken in a trial of Ad26.COV2.S vaccine versus placebo. The CDR3 nucleotides read TGTGCCAGCAGCCACCGTAGCCAGCCCCAGCATTTT. Translation gives CASSHRSQPQHF.